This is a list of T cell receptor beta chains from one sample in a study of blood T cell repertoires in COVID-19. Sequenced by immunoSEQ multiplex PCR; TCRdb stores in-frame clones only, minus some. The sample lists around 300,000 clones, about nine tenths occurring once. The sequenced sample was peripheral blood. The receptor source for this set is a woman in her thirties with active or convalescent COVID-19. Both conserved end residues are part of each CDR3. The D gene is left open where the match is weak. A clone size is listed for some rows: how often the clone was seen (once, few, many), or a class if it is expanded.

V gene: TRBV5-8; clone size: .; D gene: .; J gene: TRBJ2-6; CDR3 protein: CASQLVAPGANVLTF; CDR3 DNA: TGTGCCAGCCAGCTCGTAGCCCCTGGGGCCAACGTCCTGACTTTC
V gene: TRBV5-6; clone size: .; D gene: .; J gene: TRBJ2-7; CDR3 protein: CATGQGPSYEQYF; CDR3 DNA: TGTGCCACCGGACAAGGGCCCTCCTACGAGCAGTACTTC
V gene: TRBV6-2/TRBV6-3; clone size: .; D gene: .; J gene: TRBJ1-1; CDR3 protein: CASSPMGQGIFRPTEAFF; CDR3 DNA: TGTGCCAGCAGCCCCATGGGGCAGGGGATCTTTCGCCCCACTGAAGCTTTCTTT
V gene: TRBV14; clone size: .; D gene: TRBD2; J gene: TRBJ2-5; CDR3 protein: CASSRGTSGGARETQYF; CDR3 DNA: TGTGCCAGCAGCCGGGGGACTAGCGGGGGGGCCCGGGAGACCCAGTACTTC
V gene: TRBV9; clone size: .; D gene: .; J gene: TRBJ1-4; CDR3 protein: CASSMTGNEKLFF; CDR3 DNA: TGTGCCAGCAGTATGACAGGAAATGAAAAACTGTTTTTT
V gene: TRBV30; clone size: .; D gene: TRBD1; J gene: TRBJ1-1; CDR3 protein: CARSSGTGALNTEAFF; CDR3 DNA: TGTGCCCGGTCTTCCGGGACAGGGGCCTTGAACACTGAAGCTTTCTTT
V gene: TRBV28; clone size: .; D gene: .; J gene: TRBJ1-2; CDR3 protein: CASSASGVVYYGYTF; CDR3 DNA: TGTGCCAGCAGTGCGTCAGGGGTGGTTTACTATGGCTACACCTTC
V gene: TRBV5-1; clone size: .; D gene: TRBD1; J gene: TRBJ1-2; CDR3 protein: CASSLEGQGYGYTF; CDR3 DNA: TGCGCCAGCAGCTTGGAGGGACAGGGGTATGGCTACACCTTC
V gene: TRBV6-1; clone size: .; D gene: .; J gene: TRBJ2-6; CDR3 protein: CASSDGGSGANVLTF; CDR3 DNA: TGTGCCAGCAGTGACGGGGGCTCTGGGGCCAACGTCCTGACTTTC
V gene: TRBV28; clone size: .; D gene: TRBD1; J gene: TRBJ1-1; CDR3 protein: CASSLWGQGASEAFF; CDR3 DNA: TGTGCCAGCAGTTTATGGGGTCAGGGGGCATCTGAAGCTTTCTTT
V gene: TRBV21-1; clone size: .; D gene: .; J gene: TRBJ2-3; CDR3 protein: CASSKGQGPRADTQYF; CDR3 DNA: TGTGCCAGCAGCAAAGGTCAGGGCCCTAGGGCAGATACGCAGTATTTT
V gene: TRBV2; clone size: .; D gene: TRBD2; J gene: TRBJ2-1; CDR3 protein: CASSTPMGGGYAPQFF; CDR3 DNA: TGTGCCAGCAGTACCCCCATGGGCGGGGGGTACGCCCCGCAGTTCTTC
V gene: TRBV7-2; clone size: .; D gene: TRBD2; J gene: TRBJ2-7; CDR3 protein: CASSITGTSDLEQYF; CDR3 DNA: TGTGCCAGCAGCATAACCGGGACTAGCGACCTCGAGCAGTACTTC
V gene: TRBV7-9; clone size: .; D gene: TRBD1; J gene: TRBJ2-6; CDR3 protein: CASSSGTGKSGANVLTF; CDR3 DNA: TGTGCCAGCAGCAGCGGGACAGGGAAATCTGGGGCCAACGTCCTGACTTTC
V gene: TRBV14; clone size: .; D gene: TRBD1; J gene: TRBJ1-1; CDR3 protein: CASSQMAGGTEAFF; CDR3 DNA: TGTGCCAGCAGCCAAATGGCAGGGGGCACTGAAGCTTTCTTT
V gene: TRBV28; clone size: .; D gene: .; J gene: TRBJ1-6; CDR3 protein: CASSFGRSRRTIYNSPLHF; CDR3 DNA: TGTGCCAGCAGTTTCGGCCGGTCCCGTCGAACTATATATAATTCACCCCTCCACTTT
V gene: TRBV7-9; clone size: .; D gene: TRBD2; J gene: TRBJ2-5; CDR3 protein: CASSSGGAGETQYF; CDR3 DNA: TGTGCCAGCAGCTCCGGGGGGGCCGGAGAGACCCAGTACTTC
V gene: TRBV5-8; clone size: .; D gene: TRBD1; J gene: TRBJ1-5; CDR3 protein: CASSAGQVSNQPQHF; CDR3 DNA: TGTGCCAGCAGCGCGGGACAGGTCAGCAATCAGCCCCAGCATTTT
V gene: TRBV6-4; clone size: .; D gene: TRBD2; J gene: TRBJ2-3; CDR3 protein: CASKVAGDSRGTQYF; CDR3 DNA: TGTGCCAGCAAGGTAGCGGGAGATTCCCGGGGTACGCAGTATTTT
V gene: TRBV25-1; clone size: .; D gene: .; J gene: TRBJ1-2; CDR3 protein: CASSARGTEREGYTF; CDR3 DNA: TGTGCCAGCAGTGCGCGGGGGACGGAAAGAGAGGGCTACACCTTC
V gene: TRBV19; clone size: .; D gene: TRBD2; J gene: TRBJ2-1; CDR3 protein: CASSIPPGLAVYNEQFF; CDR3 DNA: TGTGCCAGTAGTATTCCTCCGGGACTAGCGGTCTACAATGAGCAGTTCTTC
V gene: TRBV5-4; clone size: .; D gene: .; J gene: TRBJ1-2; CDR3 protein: CASSFPNTQSYGYTF; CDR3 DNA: TGTGCCAGCAGCTTCCCCAACACCCAATCCTATGGCTACACCTTC
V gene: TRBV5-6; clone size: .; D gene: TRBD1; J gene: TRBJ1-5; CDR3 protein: CASSKGQLNQPQHF; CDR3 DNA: TGTGCCAGCAGCAAGGGACAGCTAAATCAGCCCCAGCATTTT
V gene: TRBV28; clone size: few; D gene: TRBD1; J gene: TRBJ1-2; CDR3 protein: CASSLTGSNYGYTF; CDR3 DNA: TGTGCCAGCAGCTTGACAGGGTCTAACTATGGCTACACCTTC
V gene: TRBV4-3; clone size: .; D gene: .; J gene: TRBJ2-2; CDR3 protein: CASSQEVGRPNTGELFF; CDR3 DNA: TGCGCCAGCAGCCAAGAAGTGGGGAGACCGAACACCGGGGAGCTGTTTTTT
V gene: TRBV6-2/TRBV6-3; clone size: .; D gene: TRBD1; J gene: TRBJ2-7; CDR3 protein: CASSSRDRGYEQYF; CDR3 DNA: TGTGCCAGCAGTTCCCGGGACAGGGGATACGAGCAGTACTTC
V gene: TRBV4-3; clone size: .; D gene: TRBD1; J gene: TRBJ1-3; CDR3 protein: CASSQSDQGASSGNTIYF; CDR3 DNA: TGCGCCAGCAGCCAAAGCGACCAGGGGGCATCCTCTGGAAACACCATATATTTT
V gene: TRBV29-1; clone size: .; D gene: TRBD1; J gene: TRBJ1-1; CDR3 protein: CSARRQGGTEAFF; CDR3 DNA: TGCAGCGCAAGGAGACAGGGCGGCACTGAAGCTTTCTTT
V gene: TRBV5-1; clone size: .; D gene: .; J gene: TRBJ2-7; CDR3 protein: CASSFRTGMGTYEQYF; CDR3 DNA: TGCGCCAGCAGCTTCCGTACAGGGATGGGGACCTACGAGCAGTACTTC
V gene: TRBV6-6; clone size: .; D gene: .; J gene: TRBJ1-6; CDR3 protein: CASSMDKYYSPLHF; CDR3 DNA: TGTGCCAGCAGTATGGACAAGTACTATTCACCCCTCCACTTT
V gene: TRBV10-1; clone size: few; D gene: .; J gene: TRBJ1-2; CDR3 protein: CASSGQVNYGYTF; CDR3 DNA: TGCGCCAGCAGTGGACAAGTTAACTATGGCTACACCTTC
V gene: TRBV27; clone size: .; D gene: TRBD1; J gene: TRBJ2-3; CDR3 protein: CASSPGTAWTDTQYF; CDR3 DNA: TGTGCCAGCAGTCCCGGGACAGCCTGGACCGATACGCAGTATTTT
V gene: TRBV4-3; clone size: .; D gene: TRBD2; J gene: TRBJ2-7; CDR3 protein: CASSQGRGSSYEQYF; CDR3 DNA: TGCGCCAGCAGCCAAGGCCGCGGGAGCTCCTACGAGCAGTACTTC
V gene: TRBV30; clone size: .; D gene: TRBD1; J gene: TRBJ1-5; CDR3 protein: CAWSRGTGSNQPQHF; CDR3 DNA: TGTGCCTGGAGTCGCGGGACAGGGAGCAATCAGCCCCAGCATTTT
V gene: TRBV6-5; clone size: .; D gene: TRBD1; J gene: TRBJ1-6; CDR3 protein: CATRDRVNSPLHF; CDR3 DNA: TGTGCCACCCGGGACAGGGTCAATTCACCCCTCCACTTT
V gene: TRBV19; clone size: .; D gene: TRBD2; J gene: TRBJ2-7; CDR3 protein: CASSFLAGHEQYF; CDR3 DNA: TGTGCCAGTAGCTTCCTAGCGGGGCACGAGCAGTACTTC
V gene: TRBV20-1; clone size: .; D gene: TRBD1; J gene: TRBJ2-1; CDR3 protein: CSASSPGQGSNEQFF; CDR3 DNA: TGCAGTGCTAGTTCCCCGGGACAGGGAAGTAATGAGCAGTTCTTC
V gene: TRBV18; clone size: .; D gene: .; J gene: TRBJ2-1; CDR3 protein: CASSPGGAGNEQFF; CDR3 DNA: TGTGCCAGCTCACCAGGGGGCGCTGGGAATGAGCAGTTCTTC
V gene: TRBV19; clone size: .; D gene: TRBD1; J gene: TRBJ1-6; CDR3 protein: CASSNGQVWASKQPLHF; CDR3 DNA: TGTGCCAGTAGTAACGGACAGGTTTGGGCCTCCAAACAACCCCTCCACTTT
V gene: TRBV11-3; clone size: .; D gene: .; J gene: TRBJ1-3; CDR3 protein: CASSRTGGNTIYF; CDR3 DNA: TGTGCCAGCAGCCGGACGGGGGGAAACACCATATATTTT
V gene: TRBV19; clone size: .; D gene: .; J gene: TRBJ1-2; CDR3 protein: CASSLQGSHGYTF; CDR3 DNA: TGTGCCAGTAGTCTCCAGGGGAGTCATGGCTACACCTTC
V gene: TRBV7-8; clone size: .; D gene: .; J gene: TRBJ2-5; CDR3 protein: CASSLTVTETQYF; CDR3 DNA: TGTGCCAGCAGCTTGACAGTAACAGAGACCCAGTACTTC
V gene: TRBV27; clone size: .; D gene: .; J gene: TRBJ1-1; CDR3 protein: CASSPGRDTEAFF; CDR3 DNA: TGTGCCAGCTCTCCGGGGAGGGACACTGAAGCTTTCTTT
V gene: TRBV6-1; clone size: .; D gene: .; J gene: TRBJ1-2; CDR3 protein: CASSEVGSPGMRNGYTF; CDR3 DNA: TGTGCCAGCAGTGAAGTAGGGTCGCCGGGAATGCGGAATGGCTACACCTTC
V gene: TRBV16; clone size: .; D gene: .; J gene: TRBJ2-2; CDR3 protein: CASSPGGLAELFF; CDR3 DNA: TGTGCCAGCAGCCCCGGGGGGCTCGCGGAGCTGTTTTTT
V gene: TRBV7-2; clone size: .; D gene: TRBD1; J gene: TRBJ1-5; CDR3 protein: CASSIRTGAQPQHF; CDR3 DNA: TGTGCCAGCAGCATACGGACAGGGGCCCAGCCCCAGCATTTT
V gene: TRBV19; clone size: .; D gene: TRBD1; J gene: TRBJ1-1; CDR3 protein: CASSSRTGRRTEAFF; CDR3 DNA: TGTGCCAGTAGTTCCCGGACAGGGAGGCGCACTGAAGCTTTCTTT
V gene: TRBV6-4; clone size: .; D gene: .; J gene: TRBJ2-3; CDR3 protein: CASSEGLASTDTQYF; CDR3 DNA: TGTGCCAGCAGTGAAGGACTGGCTAGCACAGATACGCAGTATTTT
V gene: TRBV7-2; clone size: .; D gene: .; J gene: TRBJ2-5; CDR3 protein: CASRINRVSNQETQYF; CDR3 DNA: TGTGCCAGCAGAATAAACCGGGTGAGCAACCAAGAGACCCAGTACTTC
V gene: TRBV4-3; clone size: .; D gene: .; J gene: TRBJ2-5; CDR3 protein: CASSQDRVQETQYF; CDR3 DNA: TGCGCCAGCAGCCAAGATCGGGTCCAAGAGACCCAGTACTTC
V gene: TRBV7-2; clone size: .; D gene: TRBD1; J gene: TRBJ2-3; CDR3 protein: CASSLRGGRGRLRTDTQYF; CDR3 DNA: TGTGCCAGCAGCTTGAGAGGGGGTAGGGGGCGCTTGAGAACAGATACGCAGTATTTT
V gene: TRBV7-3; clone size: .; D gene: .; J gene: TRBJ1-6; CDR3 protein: CASSLLGRSNSPLHF; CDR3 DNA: TGTGCCAGCAGCTTACTTGGGAGGAGTAATTCACCCCTCCACTTT
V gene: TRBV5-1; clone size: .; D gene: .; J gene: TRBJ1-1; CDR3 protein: CASSLGRGMNTEAFF; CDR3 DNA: TGCGCCAGCAGCTTAGGTCGGGGGATGAACACTGAAGCTTTCTTT
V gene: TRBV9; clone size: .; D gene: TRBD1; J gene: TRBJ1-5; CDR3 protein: CASSVRDSQYQPQHF; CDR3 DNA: TGTGCCAGCAGCGTCCGGGACAGCCAATATCAGCCCCAGCATTTT
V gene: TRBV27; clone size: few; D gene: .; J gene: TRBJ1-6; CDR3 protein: CASSFRGNSPLHF; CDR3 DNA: TGTGCCAGCAGTTTTCGAGGAAATTCACCCCTCCACTTT
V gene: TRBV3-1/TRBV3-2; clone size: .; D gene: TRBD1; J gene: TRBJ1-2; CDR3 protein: CASSPSPTPGQGTGYTF; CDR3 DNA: TGTGCCAGCAGCCCAAGCCCGACCCCGGGACAGGGGACTGGCTACACCTTC
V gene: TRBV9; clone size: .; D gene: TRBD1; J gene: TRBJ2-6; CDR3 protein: CASSAKWDRLPSYPGANVLTF; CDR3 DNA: TGTGCCAGCAGCGCAAAATGGGACAGGTTACCTTCATATCCTGGGGCCAACGTCCTGACTTTC
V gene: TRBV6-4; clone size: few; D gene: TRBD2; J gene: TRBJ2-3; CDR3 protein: CASSDRGGGADTQYF; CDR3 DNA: TGTGCCAGCAGTGACCGGGGGGGCGGTGCAGATACGCAGTATTTT
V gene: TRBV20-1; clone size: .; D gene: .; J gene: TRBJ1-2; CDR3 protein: CSASGQDYGYTF; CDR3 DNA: TGCAGTGCTAGTGGGCAGGACTATGGCTACACCTTC